Given below is one TCR beta chain in context. The antigen it binds to is not known. The sample holds no much larger clone one base away, and base qualities are not on file. This record belongs to a study of T cell changes during pregnancy in multiple sclerosis (dated by TCRdb to about 2019). Study-level background: Changes in the T cell repertoire over the course of pregnancy were examined in this study in women with multiple sclerosis.

Libraries were constructed by the immunoSEQ multiplex PCR assay. TCRdb limited this immuneACCESS table to in-frame rearrangements with V and J called. A share of clones is missing; checked studies link under half to unresolved V genes, and the rest is unexplained. The sample table contains over 90,000 clones; only one count was recorded for 90% of them. Around 0.79% of the sample comes from the top ten. There are 16 amino acids in the CDR3, from cysteine to phenylalanine inclusive. The entry retains the CDR3 DNA only, 48 bases that are in frame from base 1. Cut back by 5 bases and 1 base, the V and J ends lie 17 bases apart. CDR1 and CDR2 are read off the germline V gene as SGHTA and FQGNSA.

This receptor was taken from a female donor in good health, enrolled as a control in a pregnancy study. This specimen was peripheral blood, taken in the second trimester of pregnancy. The sequence is built from TRBV7-2 and TRBJ2-5, and possibly TRBD2, on 6 matching bases. The nucleotide sequence reads as follows: TGTGCCAGCAGCCCAGTCGGGGGAGAGGTCCAAGAGACCCAGTACTTC. Its protein reads: CASSPVGGEVQETQYF.